The T cell receptor beta chain described here comes from a study of OX40 agonist ivuxolimab in advanced cancers. In the study overall: One hepatocellular carcinoma and a couple of cutaneous melanoma patients partially responded. Study outcomes and limitations: Among the nonresponders, some also had low normalized T-cell clonal expansion. CD4+ and CD8+ blood T cells expanded clonally by week 6 at 0.1 to 3.0 mg/kg.

The CDR3 spans 15 residues. Germline values: CDR1 SEHNR, CDR2 FQNEAQ (reference sequence). V shed 4 bases and J shed 0 bases, with 10 bases lying between them. This clone was seen a few times. Its antigen remains unidentified. The data were produced by immunoSEQ multiplex PCR, yet TCRdb's version contains in-frame clones alone and is incomplete. The sample carries about 96,000 clones, about four fifths recorded once. Autoimmune disease history or systemic immunosuppression was exclusionary. The source was CD4+ or CD8+ T cells sorted from blood, collected in a trial of the OX40 agonist ivuxolimab. The gene calls are TRBV7-9 and TRBJ2-1; D possibly corresponds to TRBD2 (6 bases). This receptor was taken from an adult with an advanced solid tumor such as melanoma, head and neck, liver or kidney cancer. The CDR3 reads CASSSLAISYNEQFF. The CDR3 DNA reads as TGTGCCAGCAGCTCGCTAGCGATCTCCTACAATGAGCAGTTCTTC. Filled out from reference TRBV7-9 and TRBJ2-1, the complete variable domain reads DTGVSQNPRHKITKRGQNVTFRCDPISEHNRLYWYRQTLGQGPEFLTYFQNEAQLEKSRLLSDRFSAERPKGSFSTLEIQRTEQGDSAMYLCASSSLAISYNEQFFGPGTRLTVL.